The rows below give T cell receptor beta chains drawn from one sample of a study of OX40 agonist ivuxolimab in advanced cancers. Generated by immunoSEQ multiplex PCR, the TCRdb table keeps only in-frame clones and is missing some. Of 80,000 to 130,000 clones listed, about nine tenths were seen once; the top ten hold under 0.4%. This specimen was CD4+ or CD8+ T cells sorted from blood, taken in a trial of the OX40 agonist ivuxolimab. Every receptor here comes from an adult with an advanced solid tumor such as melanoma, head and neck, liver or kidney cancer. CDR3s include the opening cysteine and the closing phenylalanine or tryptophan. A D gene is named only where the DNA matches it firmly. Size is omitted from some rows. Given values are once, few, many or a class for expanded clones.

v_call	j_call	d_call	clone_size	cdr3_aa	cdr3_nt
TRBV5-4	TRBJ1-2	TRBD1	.	CASSKPSGGGARYGYTF	TGTGCCAGCAGCAAACCTTCAGGGGGCGGGGCAAGATATGGCTACACCTTC
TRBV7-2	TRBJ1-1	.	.	CASSLLGQTGTEAFF	TGTGCCAGCAGCCTCCTAGGGCAGACGGGCACTGAAGCTTTCTTT
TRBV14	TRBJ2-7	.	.	CASSQSGPQQYF	TGTGCCAGCAGCCAATCTGGCCCACAGCAGTACTTC
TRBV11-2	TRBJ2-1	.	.	CASSLTSASASVEQFF	TGTGCCAGCAGCCTAACGTCCGCTAGCGCCTCGGTAGAGCAGTTCTTC
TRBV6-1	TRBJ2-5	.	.	CASSRTAKETQYF	TGTGCCAGCAGTCGGACAGCCAAGGAGACCCAGTACTTC
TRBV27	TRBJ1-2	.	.	CAIPYGYTF	TGTGCCATCCCGTATGGCTACACCTTC
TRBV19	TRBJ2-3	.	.	CASSILGTQYF	TGTGCCAGTAGTATATTGGGTACGCAGTATTTT
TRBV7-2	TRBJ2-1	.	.	CASSGGGHNEQFF	TGTGCCAGCAGTGGGGGCGGTCACAATGAGCAGTTCTTC
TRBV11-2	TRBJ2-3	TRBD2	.	CASSSLAGRDTQYF	TGTGCCAGCAGCTCCCTAGCGGGACGAGATACGCAGTATTTT
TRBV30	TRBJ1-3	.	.	CAWSVHWGSGNTIYF	TGTGCCTGGAGTGTACATTGGGGCTCTGGAAACACCATATATTTT
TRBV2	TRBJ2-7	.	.	CASSDRRYSYEQYF	TGTGCCAGCAGTGATCGCAGGTACTCCTACGAGCAGTACTTC
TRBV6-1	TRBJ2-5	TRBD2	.	CASTLLADQETQYF	TGTGCCAGCACCCTACTAGCGGACCAAGAGACCCAGTACTTC
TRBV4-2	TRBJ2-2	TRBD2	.	CASSQEARTSRNTGELFF	TGTGCCAGCAGCCAAGAGGCACGGACTAGCAGGAACACCGGGGAGCTGTTTTTT
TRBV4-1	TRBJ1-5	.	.	CASSQEVYGNQPQHF	TGCGCCAGCAGCCAAGAAGTCTACGGTAATCAGCCCCAGCATTTT
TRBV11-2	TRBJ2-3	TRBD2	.	CASRLLAGATDTQYF	TGTGCCAGCAGACTACTAGCGGGAGCCACAGATACGCAGTATTTT
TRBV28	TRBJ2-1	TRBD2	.	CASSGLAGGLFYNEQFF	TGTGCCAGCAGTGGACTAGCGGGAGGTCTGTTTTACAATGAGCAGTTCTTC
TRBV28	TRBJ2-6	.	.	CASSLWGTGANVLTF	TGTGCCAGCAGTTTATGGGGGACAGGGGCCAACGTCCTGACTTTC
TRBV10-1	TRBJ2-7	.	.	CASSESPAEGYEQYF	TGCGCCAGCAGTGAGTCTCCAGCGGAGGGCTACGAGCAGTACTTC
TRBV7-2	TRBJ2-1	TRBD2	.	CASSFGGAYNEQFF	TGTGCCAGCAGCTTCGGGGGGGCCTACAATGAGCAGTTCTTC
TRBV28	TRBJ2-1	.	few	CASSLVAEQFF	TGTGCCAGCAGTTTGGTGGCAGAGCAGTTCTTC
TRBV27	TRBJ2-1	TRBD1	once	CASRLTGDNEQFF	TGTGCCAGCCGCCTTACAGGGGATAATGAGCAGTTCTTC
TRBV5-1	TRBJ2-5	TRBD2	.	CASSPQSTSVETQYF	TGCGCCAGCAGCCCTCAATCTACTAGCGTGGAGACCCAGTACTTC
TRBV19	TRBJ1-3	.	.	CASSTDPGRGTIYF	TGTGCCAGTAGTACCGACCCCGGAAGAGGCACCATATATTTT
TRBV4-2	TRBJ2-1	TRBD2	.	CASSQVAREDLNEQFF	TGTGCCAGCAGCCAAGTGGCCCGGGAGGATCTCAATGAGCAGTTCTTC
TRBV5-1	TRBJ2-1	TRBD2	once	CASSPPRTSGNNEQFF	TGCGCCAGCAGCCCCCCCAGGACTAGCGGGAACAATGAGCAGTTCTTC
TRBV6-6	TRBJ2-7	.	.	CASGRSTYEQYF	TGTGCCAGTGGACGGTCAACCTACGAGCAGTACTTC
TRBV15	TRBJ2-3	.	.	CATSRDGGFGQNF	TGTGCCACCAGCAGAGATGGGGGCTTTGGGCAGAATTTT
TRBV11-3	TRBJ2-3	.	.	CASSLGVGGDTQYF	TGTGCCAGCAGCCTAGGTGTAGGCGGGGATACGCAGTATTTT
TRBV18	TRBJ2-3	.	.	CASSPQGGITDTQYF	TGTGCCAGCTCACCGCAGGGGGGGATTACAGATACGCAGTATTTT
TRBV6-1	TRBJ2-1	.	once	CASSEMAPSSSYNEQFF	TGTGCCAGCAGTGAAATGGCCCCAAGTAGCTCCTACAATGAGCAGTTCTTC
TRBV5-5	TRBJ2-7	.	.	CASSSIGGPYEQYF	TGTGCCAGCAGCTCCATTGGGGGGCCGTACGAGCAGTACTTC
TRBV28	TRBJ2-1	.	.	CASYSWNEQFF	TGTGCCAGCTATAGTTGGAATGAGCAGTTCTTC
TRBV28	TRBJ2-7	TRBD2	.	CASSLSGLKSGRRSSYEQYF	TGTGCCAGCAGTTTATCAGGGCTTAAAAGCGGGAGAAGGAGCTCCTACGAGCAGTACTTC
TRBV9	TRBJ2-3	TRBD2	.	CASSRTGGLPDTQYF	TGTGCCAGCAGCAGGACGGGAGGGCTGCCAGATACGCAGTATTTT
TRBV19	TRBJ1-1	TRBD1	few	CASNNRGYTEAFF	TGTGCCAGTAATAACAGGGGGTACACTGAAGCTTTCTTT
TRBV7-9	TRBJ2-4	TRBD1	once	CASSNGDRGNIQYF	TGTGCCAGCAGCAACGGGGACAGGGGAAACATTCAGTACTTC
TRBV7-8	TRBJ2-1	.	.	CASSSMLPGNEQFF	TGTGCCAGCAGCTCCATGCTACCCGGTAATGAGCAGTTCTTC
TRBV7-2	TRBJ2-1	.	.	CASSDSSAQFF	TGTGCCAGCAGCGATTCTTCTGCGCAGTTCTTC
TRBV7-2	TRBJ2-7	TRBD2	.	CASSLVSGRARYEQYF	TGTGCCAGCAGCTTAGTTTCCGGGAGGGCCCGGTACGAGCAGTACTTC
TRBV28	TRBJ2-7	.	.	CASRGLQSEGGYEQYF	TGTGCCAGCAGAGGCCTCCAAAGCGAGGGGGGCTACGAGCAGTACTTC
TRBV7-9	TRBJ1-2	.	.	CATDRANYGYTF	TGTGCCACGGACAGAGCTAACTATGGCTACACCTTC
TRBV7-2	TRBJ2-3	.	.	CASSLRGSGTDTQYF	TGTGCCAGCAGCTTAAGGGGGAGCGGGACAGATACGCAGTATTTT
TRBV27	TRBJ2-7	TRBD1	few	CASSLRPGQAYEQYF	TGTGCCAGCAGTTTACGCCCCGGACAGGCCTACGAGCAGTACTTC